Below, one TCR beta chain is given with its context. Its antigen is as yet unknown. This specimen belongs to a study of vaccination effects on CD4 cells after COVID-19. Study-level points and caveats: Just 1 of 255 vaccine-induced clones in healthy recipients was cross-reactive.

Upon completion of 10 to 11 days in culture, CD4+ T cells were isolated. Profiled with immunoSEQ multiplex PCR; TCRdb holds only in-frame clones, not every one. The table records tens of thousands of clones, 65% to 85% of them present only once. This clonotype was sampled from a human donor who received a COVID-19 vaccine. The sample was CD4+ T cells from PBMCs cultured without peptide, taken before COVID-19 vaccination.

In DNA form, the CDR3 reads TGTGCCAGCAGAGATCAGGGACATAATGAAAAACTGTTTTTT. Residues: CASRDQGHNEKLFF. The chain employs TRBV25-1 and TRBJ1-4; TRBD1 is a possible D gene (6 bases). The CDR3 is 14 residues long. Germline V CDR1 and CDR2: MGHDK, SYGVNS. Trimming pared 6 bases from V and 4 bases from J, leaving 12 bases between.